This T cell receptor beta chain was recorded in a study of response to subunit inactivated influenza vaccine. TCRdb re-analysed the RT-PCR reads in MiXCR, keeping a single row per CDR3 protein. There are under 750,000 distinct CDR3 sequences in the sample; 12% occur only once, and 9.5% to 13% lies in the top ten. Trimming took off 2 bases at V and 0 bases at J, with 13 bases between the two ends. The CDR3 loop spans 17 amino acids. The germline V gene encodes CDR1 SGHNT and CDR2 YENEEA. Broader study findings: Authors suggested that a seasonal influenza vaccination recruits few new T cells each time.

A note on this clonotype: No antigen is known for it.

The gene calls are TRBV11-3 and TRBJ2-2; D possibly corresponds to TRBD1 (6 bases). The TCR originated in a man aged 50 to 60 who received an inactivated influenza vaccine. The material sequenced was PBMCs from blood, taken on the day of vaccination. DNA for the CDR3: TGTGCCAGCAGCTTAAATTACCAGGGGACGAACACCGGGGAGCTGTTTTTT. Translating it yields CASSLNYQGTNTGELFF.